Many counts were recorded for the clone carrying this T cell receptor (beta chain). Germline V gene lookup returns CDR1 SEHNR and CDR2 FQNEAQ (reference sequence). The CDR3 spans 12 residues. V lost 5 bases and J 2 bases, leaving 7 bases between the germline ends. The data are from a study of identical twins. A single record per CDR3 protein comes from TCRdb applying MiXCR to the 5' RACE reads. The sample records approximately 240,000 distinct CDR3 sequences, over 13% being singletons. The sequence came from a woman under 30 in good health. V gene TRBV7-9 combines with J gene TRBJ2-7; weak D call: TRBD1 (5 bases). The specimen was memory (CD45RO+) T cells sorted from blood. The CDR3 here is CASSQQAYEQYF. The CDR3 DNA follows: TGTGCCAGCAGCCAACAGGCCTACGAGCAGTACTTC.